One T cell receptor (beta chain) is described in this entry. The target antigen is unknown. This specimen belongs to a study of T-cell memory formation after mild COVID-19. Overall study: Across donors, TCR clusters were largely donor specific. Study-level results: For second-wave clones that peaked at day 37, SARS-CoV-2 specificity went unverified. Mostly located in CM and EM were contracting CD4+ clones, with contracting CD8+ clones located in EMRA.

The CDR3 is 14 residues long. V lost 5 bases and J lost 1, with 11 bases in between. 5'RACE primed at constant segments yielded TCR alpha and TCR beta cDNA libraries bearing sample barcodes and UMIs. Each CDR3 protein gets one entry after TCRdb re-called the 5' RACE reads with MiXCR. Counted here are 450,000 to 650,000 distinct CDR3 sequences, about a sixth occurring once; the ten biggest clones make up 9.5% to 15%. Specimen: PBMCs or a T cell subset sorted from them (not recorded which). The clonotype originates from an adult woman who had mild COVID-19 (a few samples of this study predate the infection). Cell type and time point are not known. V gene TRBV12-3 or TRBV12-4 combines with J gene TRBJ1-1; no clear D gene. This CDR3 is CASSKGTRNTEAFF. CDR3 nucleotide sequence: TGTGCCAGCAGTAAGGGTACGAGGAACACTGAAGCTTTCTTT.